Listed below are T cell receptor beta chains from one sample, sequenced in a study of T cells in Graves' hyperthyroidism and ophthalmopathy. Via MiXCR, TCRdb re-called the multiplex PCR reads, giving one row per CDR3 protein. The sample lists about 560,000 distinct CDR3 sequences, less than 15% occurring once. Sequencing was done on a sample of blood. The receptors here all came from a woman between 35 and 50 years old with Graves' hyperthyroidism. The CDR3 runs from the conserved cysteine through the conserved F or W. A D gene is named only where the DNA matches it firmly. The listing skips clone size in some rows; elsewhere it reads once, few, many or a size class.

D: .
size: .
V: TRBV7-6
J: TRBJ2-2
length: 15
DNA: TGTGCCAGCAGCTATAGCGCCGCGAACACCGGGGAGCTGTTTTTT
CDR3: CASSYSAANTGELFF

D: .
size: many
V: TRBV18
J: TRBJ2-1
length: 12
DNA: TGTGCCAGCTCACCAAGGTTAGGTGAGCAGTTCTTC
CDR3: CASSPRLGEQFF

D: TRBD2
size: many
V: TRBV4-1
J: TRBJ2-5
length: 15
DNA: TGCGCCAGCAGCCAAGATGAGGGTAGCGGGGAGACCCAGTACTTC
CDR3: CASSQDEGSGETQYF

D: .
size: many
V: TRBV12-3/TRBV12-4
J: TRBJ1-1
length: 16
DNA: TGTGCCATCACTAAATCACTAACATTCATGAACACTGAAGCTTTCTTT
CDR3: CAITKSLTFMNTEAFF

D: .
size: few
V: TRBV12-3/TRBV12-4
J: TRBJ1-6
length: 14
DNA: TGTGCCAGCAGGACGAGCTCCTATAATTCACCCCTCCACTTT
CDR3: CASRTSSYNSPLHF

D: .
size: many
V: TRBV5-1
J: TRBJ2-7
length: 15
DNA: TGCGCCAGCAGCTTGAGGGCGGCAAGAGGTTACGAGCAGTACTTC
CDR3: CASSLRAARGYEQYF

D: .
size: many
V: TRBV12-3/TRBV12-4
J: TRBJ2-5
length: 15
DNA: TGTGCCAGCAGTTTCAGGACATCCGAGGAGGAGACCCAGTACTTC
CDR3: CASSFRTSEEETQYF

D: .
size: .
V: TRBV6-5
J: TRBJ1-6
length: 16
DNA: TGTGCCAGCAGTTACTCGATCGGCAGCAGTAATTCACCCCTCCACTTT
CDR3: CASSYSIGSSNSPLHF

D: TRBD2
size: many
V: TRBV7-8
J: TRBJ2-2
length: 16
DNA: TGTGCCAGCAGCAACGGACTAGCGGCGAACACCGGGGAGCTGTTTTTT
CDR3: CASSNGLAANTGELFF

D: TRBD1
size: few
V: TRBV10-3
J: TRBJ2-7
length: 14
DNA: TGTGCCATCAGTAGAGACAGGGAAGCCCACGAGCAGTACTTC
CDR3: CAISRDREAHEQYF

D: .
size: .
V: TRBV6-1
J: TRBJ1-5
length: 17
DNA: TGTGCCAGCAGAGAGTCCCAGTCAGGTTGGGGCAATCAGCCCCAGCATTTT
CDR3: CASRESQSGWGNQPQHF

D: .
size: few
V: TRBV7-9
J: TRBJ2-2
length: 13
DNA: TGTGCCAGCAGCGCTAGTACGGTCGGGGAGCTGTTTTTT
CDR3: CASSASTVGELFF

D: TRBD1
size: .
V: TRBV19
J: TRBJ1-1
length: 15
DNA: TGTGCCAGTAGTATTTCCGGGACAGGTCTTTATGAAGCTTTCTTT
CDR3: CASSISGTGLYEAFF

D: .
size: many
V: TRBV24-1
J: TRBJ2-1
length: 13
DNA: TGTGCCACCAGTGAAATGGCGGCTAATGAGCAGTTCTTC
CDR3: CATSEMAANEQFF

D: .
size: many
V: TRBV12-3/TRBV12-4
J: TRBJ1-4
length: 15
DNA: TGTGCCAGCAGACGAACTTTCGCAACTAATGAAAAACTGTTTTTT
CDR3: CASRRTFATNEKLFF

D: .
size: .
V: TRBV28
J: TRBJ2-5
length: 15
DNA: TGTGCCAGCAGTTTGTTAGCCGGGGGAGTGGAGACCCAGTACTTC
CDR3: CASSLLAGGVETQYF

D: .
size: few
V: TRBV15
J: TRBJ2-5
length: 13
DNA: TGTGCCACCAGCAGAGATGGTAAAGGCCACCCATACTTC
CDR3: CATSRDGKGHPYF

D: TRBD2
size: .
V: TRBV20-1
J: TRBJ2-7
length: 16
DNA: TGCAGTGCTAGAGACCCCGGGACTAGCAGTTCCTACGAGCAGTACTTC
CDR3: CSARDPGTSSSYEQYF

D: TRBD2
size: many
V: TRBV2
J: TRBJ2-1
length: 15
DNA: TGTGCCAGCAGTGAAAGCGGGAGCTCCTACAATGAGCAGTTCTTC
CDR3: CASSESGSSYNEQFF

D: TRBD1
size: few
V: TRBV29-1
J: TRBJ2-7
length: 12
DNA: TGCAGCGTTGAGACAGGGTCGGACGAGCAGTACTTC
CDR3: CSVETGSDEQYF

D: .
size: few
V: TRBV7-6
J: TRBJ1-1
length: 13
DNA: TGTGCCAGCAGCTTAGCAGAATCCACTGAAGCTTTCTTT
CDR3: CASSLAESTEAFF

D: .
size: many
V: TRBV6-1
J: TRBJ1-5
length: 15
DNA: TGTGCCAGCAGTGAAACCCCTGACAGTCATCAGCCCCAGCATTTT
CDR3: CASSETPDSHQPQHF

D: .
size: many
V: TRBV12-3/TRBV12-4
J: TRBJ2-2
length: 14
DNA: TGTGCCAGCAGTTTACAGGATGGAGCCGGGGAGCTGTTTTTT
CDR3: CASSLQDGAGELFF

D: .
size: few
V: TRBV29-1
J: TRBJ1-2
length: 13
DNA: TGCAGCGTTGATCTCGCAGCGGACTATGGCTACACCTTC
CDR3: CSVDLAADYGYTF

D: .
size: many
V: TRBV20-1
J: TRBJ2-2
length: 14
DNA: TGCAGTGCTAGGGAGGGGGCGAACACCGGGGAGCTGTTTTTT
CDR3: CSAREGANTGELFF

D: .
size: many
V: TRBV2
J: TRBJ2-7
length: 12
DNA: TGTGCCAGCAGCCTAGAACTCCACGAGCAGTACTTC
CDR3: CASSLELHEQYF

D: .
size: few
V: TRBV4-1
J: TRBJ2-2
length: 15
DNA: TGCGCCAGCAGCCAAAGGATGGGGCAAAGCGGGGAGCTGTTTTTT
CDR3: CASSQRMGQSGELFF

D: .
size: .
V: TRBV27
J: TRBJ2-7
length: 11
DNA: TGTGCCAGCATGGTTTTCGGCGAGCAGTACTTC
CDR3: CASMVFGEQYF

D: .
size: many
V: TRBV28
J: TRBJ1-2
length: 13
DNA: TGTGCCAGCAGCGTGTTGGCAGTCTATGGCTACACCTTC
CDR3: CASSVLAVYGYTF